A selection of T cell receptor beta chains follows, all from one sample in a study of CD4 T cells in relation to SARS-CoV-2 and coronaviruses. TCRdb's table, derived via immunoSEQ multiplex PCR, lists solely in-frame clones and lacks some. The sample carries approximately 59,000 clones, 87% recorded once. The specimen sequenced was memory CD4+ T cells from PBMCs. Every receptor here comes from a human donor in good health. CDR3s include the opening cysteine and the closing phenylalanine or tryptophan. The D gene is left open where the match is weak. The listing skips clone size in some rows; elsewhere it reads once, few, many or a size class.

size: .
D: .
J: TRBJ2-3
V: TRBV27
CDR3: CASSMQGTDTQYF
DNA: TGTGCCAGCAGTATGCAGGGGACAGATACGCAGTATTTT

size: .
D: .
J: TRBJ1-4
V: TRBV30
CDR3: CAWSKRHKLTNEKLFF
DNA: TGTGCCTGGAGTAAGCGACATAAGCTCACTAATGAAAAACTGTTTTTT

size: .
D: .
J: TRBJ1-1
V: TRBV3-1/TRBV3-2
CDR3: CASSRRRRMNTEAFF
DNA: TGTGCCAGCAGCCGTCGACGGCGAATGAACACTGAAGCTTTCTTT

size: .
D: .
J: TRBJ1-6
V: TRBV6-6
CDR3: CASRTGRAGNSPLHF
DNA: TGTGCCAGCAGAACTGGTAGAGCCGGTAATTCACCCCTCCACTTT

size: .
D: .
J: TRBJ2-3
V: TRBV5-1
CDR3: CASSLVPADTQYF
DNA: TGCGCCAGCAGCTTGGTCCCAGCAGATACGCAGTATTTT

size: once
D: .
J: TRBJ2-3
V: TRBV5-4
CDR3: CASSPGSTDTQYF
DNA: TGTGCCAGCAGCCCGGGATCGACAGATACGCAGTATTTT

size: .
D: .
J: TRBJ1-2
V: TRBV28
CDR3: CASSGAGGYTF
DNA: TGTGCCAGCTCAGGGGCCGGCGGCTACACCTTC

size: once
D: .
J: TRBJ2-2
V: TRBV7-2
CDR3: CASSFRNTGELFF
DNA: TGTGCCAGCAGCTTCAGAAACACCGGGGAGCTGTTTTTT

size: few
D: .
J: TRBJ2-7
V: TRBV4-2
CDR3: CASSQVHVPLTYEQYF
DNA: TGTGCCAGCAGCCAAGTCCATGTCCCCTTAACCTACGAGCAGTACTTC

size: .
D: .
J: TRBJ2-1
V: TRBV2
CDR3: CASSESPAGEQFF
DNA: TGTGCCAGCAGTGAAAGTCCGGCAGGGGAGCAGTTCTTC

size: .
D: .
J: TRBJ2-1
V: TRBV7-6
CDR3: CASSLGRQPSYNEQFF
DNA: TGTGCCAGCAGCTTAGGACGGCAGCCCTCCTACAATGAGCAGTTCTTC

size: .
D: .
J: TRBJ1-2
V: TRBV6-5
CDR3: CASRLGLGSGYTF
DNA: TGTGCCAGCCGTTTAGGGCTAGGGTCTGGCTACACCTTC

size: .
D: .
J: TRBJ2-5
V: TRBV24-1
CDR3: CATSDEQGPKETQYF
DNA: TGTGCCACCAGTGATGAACAGGGTCCCAAGGAGACCCAGTACTTC

size: .
D: TRBD1
J: TRBJ1-2
V: TRBV28
CDR3: CASSQDRGRTYGYTF
DNA: TGTGCCAGCAGCCAGGACAGGGGGCGAACCTATGGCTACACCTTC

size: .
D: .
J: TRBJ2-7
V: TRBV5-6
CDR3: CASSLAASYEQYF
DNA: TGTGCCAGCAGCTTGGCGGCTTCCTACGAGCAGTACTTC

size: .
D: TRBD1
J: TRBJ1-6
V: TRBV6-5
CDR3: CASSFRTGGSSPLHF
DNA: TGTGCCAGCAGTTTCCGGACAGGGGGTTCGTCACCCCTCCACTTT

size: .
D: .
J: TRBJ1-1
V: TRBV4-3
CDR3: CASSQTPGVDTEAFF
DNA: TGCGCCAGCAGCCAGACGCCTGGAGTAGACACTGAAGCTTTCTTT

size: .
D: TRBD1
J: TRBJ1-2
V: TRBV3-1/TRBV3-2
CDR3: CASSRGSRGNGYTF
DNA: TGTGCCAGCAGCCGGGGGTCCAGGGGGAATGGCTACACCTTC

size: few
D: TRBD2
J: TRBJ2-1
V: TRBV9
CDR3: CASSPPRGNSGRSSYNEQFF
DNA: TGTGCCAGCAGCCCCCCAAGGGGAAATAGCGGGAGAAGCTCCTACAATGAGCAGTTCTTC

size: .
D: TRBD1
J: TRBJ1-6
V: TRBV4-3
CDR3: CASSQDLRTGNSPLHF
DNA: TGCGCCAGCAGCCAAGATCTCAGGACAGGGAATTCACCCCTCCACTTT

size: .
D: .
J: TRBJ1-5
V: TRBV2
CDR3: CASSLHRTNQPQHF
DNA: TGTGCCAGCAGTCTGCACAGGACCAATCAGCCCCAGCATTTT

size: .
D: .
J: TRBJ1-2
V: TRBV29-1
CDR3: CSVGRDNYGYTF
DNA: TGCAGCGTTGGACGGGACAACTATGGCTACACCTTC

size: .
D: .
J: TRBJ1-1
V: TRBV5-8
CDR3: CASSLGLRDTEAFF
DNA: TGTGCCAGCAGCTTGGGTTTGCGGGACACTGAAGCTTTCTTT

size: .
D: .
J: TRBJ1-6
V: TRBV6-2/TRBV6-3
CDR3: CASSSFSTYNSPLHF
DNA: TGTGCCAGCAGTTCTTTCAGCACCTATAATTCACCCCTCCACTTT

size: .
D: TRBD1
J: TRBJ1-6
V: TRBV27
CDR3: CASSPHRGQSYNSPLHF
DNA: TGTGCCAGCAGTCCCCACAGGGGGCAGTCCTATAATTCACCCCTCCACTTT

size: .
D: .
J: TRBJ2-7
V: TRBV3-1/TRBV3-2
CDR3: CASSQDLGREQYF
DNA: TGTGCCAGCAGCCAAGATCTAGGGAGGGAGCAGTACTTC

size: .
D: .
J: TRBJ1-5
V: TRBV30
CDR3: CAWSVFRGRNQPQHF
DNA: TGTGCCTGGAGTGTCTTCAGGGGCAGGAATCAGCCCCAGCATTTT

size: .
D: TRBD1
J: TRBJ1-1
V: TRBV28
CDR3: CASSWTGEGTEAFF
DNA: TGTGCCAGCAGTTGGACAGGGGAGGGTACTGAAGCTTTCTTT

size: .
D: TRBD2
J: TRBJ2-1
V: TRBV15
CDR3: CATRINSGGAGGEQFF
DNA: TGTGCCACCAGAATAAATAGCGGGGGGGCCGGTGGTGAGCAGTTCTTC

size: few
D: .
J: TRBJ1-5
V: TRBV28
CDR3: CASSLWGVGEPQHF
DNA: TGTGCCAGCAGTTTGTGGGGGGTCGGGGAGCCCCAGCATTTT

size: .
D: .
J: TRBJ1-2
V: TRBV11-1
CDR3: CASSFGTGANYGYTF
DNA: TGTGCCAGCAGCTTCGGCACAGGCGCTAACTATGGCTACACCTTC

size: .
D: .
J: TRBJ2-7
V: TRBV5-1
CDR3: CASSPELGLWEQYF
DNA: TGCGCCAGCAGCCCCGAATTAGGGCTCTGGGAGCAGTACTTC

size: .
D: .
J: TRBJ1-4
V: TRBV28
CDR3: CASSLQVGIGKLFF
DNA: TGTGCCAGCAGTTTACAGGTGGGAATCGGAAAACTGTTTTTT

size: once
D: .
J: TRBJ2-7
V: TRBV7-6
CDR3: CASSLGQGRWYEQYF
DNA: TGTGCCAGCAGCTTAGGGCAGGGGCGGTGGTACGAGCAGTACTTC

size: .
D: .
J: TRBJ2-7
V: TRBV19
CDR3: CASSSASTRLYEQYF
DNA: TGTGCCAGTAGTTCCGCAAGTACCCGCCTCTACGAGCAGTACTTC

size: once
D: .
J: TRBJ2-3
V: TRBV5-4
CDR3: CASSLARADTQYF
DNA: TGTGCCAGCAGCTTGGCCCGGGCAGATACGCAGTATTTT

size: .
D: .
J: TRBJ2-5
V: TRBV18
CDR3: CASSPEETQYF
DNA: TGTGCCAGCTCACCCGAAGAGACCCAGTACTTC

size: .
D: .
J: TRBJ1-2
V: TRBV15
CDR3: CATSRDKGLAYGYTF
DNA: TGTGCCACCAGCAGAGATAAGGGCCTCGCCTATGGCTACACCTTC

size: .
D: .
J: TRBJ1-2
V: TRBV27
CDR3: CASSPRRGFAYGYTF
DNA: TGTGCCAGCAGTCCTCGCCGGGGCTTCGCCTATGGCTACACCTTC

size: .
D: .
J: TRBJ2-3
V: TRBV29-1
CDR3: CSVGGGRVSTDTQYF
DNA: TGCAGCGTGGGGGGAGGCAGGGTAAGCACAGATACGCAGTATTTT

size: .
D: .
J: TRBJ1-2
V: TRBV28
CDR3: CASSLSWRNNYGYTF
DNA: TGTGCCAGCAGTTTATCGTGGCGGAATAACTATGGCTACACCTTC

size: .
D: .
J: TRBJ2-3
V: TRBV5-6
CDR3: CASSLRSADTQYF
DNA: TGTGCCAGCAGCCTCCGGTCAGCAGATACGCAGTATTTT

size: .
D: .
J: TRBJ2-1
V: TRBV6-5
CDR3: CASLRGYYNEQFF
DNA: TGTGCCAGCCTCAGGGGCTACTACAATGAGCAGTTCTTC

size: .
D: .
J: TRBJ2-3
V: TRBV7-9
CDR3: CASSSPHDPRGPDTQYF
DNA: TGTGCCAGCAGCTCGCCCCATGACCCGCGGGGTCCAGATACGCAGTATTTT

size: .
D: TRBD1
J: TRBJ2-7
V: TRBV27
CDR3: CASRLDRVNYEQYF
DNA: TGTGCCAGCAGACTCGACAGGGTGAACTACGAGCAGTACTTC

size: few
D: TRBD1
J: TRBJ1-5
V: TRBV15
CDR3: CATSSGGDRGRSQPQHF
DNA: TGTGCCACCAGCTCCGGGGGGGACAGGGGGCGCTCTCAGCCCCAGCATTTT

size: few
D: TRBD2
J: TRBJ2-3
V: TRBV9
CDR3: CASQGTSGTDTQYF
DNA: TGTGCCAGTCAGGGGACTAGCGGCACAGATACGCAGTATTTT

size: few
D: TRBD1
J: TRBJ2-7
V: TRBV10-1
CDR3: CARDRGGGEQYF
DNA: TGCGCCAGAGACAGGGGTGGGGGGGAGCAGTACTTC

size: .
D: .
J: TRBJ2-7
V: TRBV9
CDR3: CASSRDAGNSYEQYF
DNA: TGTGCCAGCAGCAGGGACGCTGGGAACTCCTACGAGCAGTACTTC